Given below is one TCR beta chain in context. As processed by the authors: Cell counts per sample came from amplifying reference gene primers. Only in-frame clones appear in the TCRdb table, and some are missing; sequencing was by immunoSEQ multiplex PCR. V, J and clone size derive from that table, while D and trimming were established from the DNA sequence. Among 200,000 to 250,000 clones listed, 75% to 90% were seen once. The length of the CDR3 is 14 residues. Germline-derived CDR1 and CDR2 are KGHDR and SFDVKD. V gave up 5 bases and J gave up 4 bases, with 13 bases separating them. This specimen comes from a study of blood T cell repertoires in COVID-19.

This clonotype was sampled from a woman between 40 and 55 years old with acute COVID-19. The chain combines TRBV24-1 with TRBJ1-2, with unresolved D. Sequencing was done on a sample of PBMCs or T cells enriched from blood (not recorded which). The CDR3 here is CATSGGSSGYGYTF. Here the CDR3 DNA reads TGTGCCACCAGTGGCGGATCAAGCGGCTATGGCTACACCTTC.